This paragraph covers one TCR beta chain sequence. The RNA, roughly 0.45 to 1 ug, was put through reverse transcription using random hexamers. TCRdb ran MiXCR on the immunoSEQ multiplex PCR reads and lists one entry per CDR3 protein. The sample carries over 150,000 distinct CDR3 sequences, roughly 94% recorded once. The recently defined diagnostic criteria for definite or probable disease were met by the Susac syndrome patients. This sample is part of a study of CD8 T cells in Susac syndrome. Trimming pared 4 bases from V and 6 bases from J, leaving 13 bases between. Per germline, CDR1 LGHDT and CDR2 YNNKEL (reference sequence). The CDR3 is made up of 14 amino acids.

The TCR sequence derives from a human donor with Susac syndrome. The chain links TRBV3-1 to TRBJ1-5; possible D gene TRBD1, 5 bases. Sequenced material: CD4+ T cells from PBMCs. The CDR3, as DNA: TGTGCCAGCAGCCGGGACTCGAGGAGTCAGCCCCAGCATTTT. Its protein is CASSRDSRSQPQHF. Supplemented by reference TRBV3-1 and TRBJ1-5, the full variable domain reads DTAVSQTPKYLVTQMGNDKSIKCEQNLGHDTMYWYKQDSKKFLKIMFSYNNKELIINETVPNRFSPKSPDKAHLNLHINSLELGDSAVYFCASSRDSRSQPQHFGDGTRLSIL.